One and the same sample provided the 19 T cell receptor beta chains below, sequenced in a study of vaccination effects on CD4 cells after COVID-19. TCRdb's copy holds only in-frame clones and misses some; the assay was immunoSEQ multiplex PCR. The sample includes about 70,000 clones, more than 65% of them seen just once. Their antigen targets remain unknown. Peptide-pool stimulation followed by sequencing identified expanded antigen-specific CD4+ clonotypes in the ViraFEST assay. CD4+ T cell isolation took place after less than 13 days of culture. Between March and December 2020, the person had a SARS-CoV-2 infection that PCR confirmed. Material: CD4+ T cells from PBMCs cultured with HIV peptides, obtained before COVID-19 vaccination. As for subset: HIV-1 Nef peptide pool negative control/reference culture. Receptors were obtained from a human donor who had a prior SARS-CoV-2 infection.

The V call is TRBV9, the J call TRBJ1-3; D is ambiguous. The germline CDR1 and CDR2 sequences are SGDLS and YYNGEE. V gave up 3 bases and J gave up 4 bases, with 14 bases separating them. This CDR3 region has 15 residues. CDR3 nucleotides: TGTGCCAGCAGCGCCCTGGGCCAAGGCGGAAACACCATATATTTT. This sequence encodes CASSALGQGGNTIYF.

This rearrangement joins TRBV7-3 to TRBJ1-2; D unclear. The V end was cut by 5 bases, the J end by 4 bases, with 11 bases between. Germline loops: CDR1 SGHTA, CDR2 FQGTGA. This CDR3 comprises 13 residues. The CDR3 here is CASSLLGSYGYTF. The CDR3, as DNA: TGTGCCAGCAGCCTCTTAGGGAGCTATGGCTACACCTTC.

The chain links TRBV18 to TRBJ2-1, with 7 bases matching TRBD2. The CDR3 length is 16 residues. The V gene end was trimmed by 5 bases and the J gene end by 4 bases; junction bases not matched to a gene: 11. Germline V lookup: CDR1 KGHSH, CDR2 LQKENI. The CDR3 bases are TGTGCCAGCTCATCCGAGAGGCGCGGGGGATACAATGAGCAGTTCTTC. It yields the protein CASSSERRGGYNEQFF.

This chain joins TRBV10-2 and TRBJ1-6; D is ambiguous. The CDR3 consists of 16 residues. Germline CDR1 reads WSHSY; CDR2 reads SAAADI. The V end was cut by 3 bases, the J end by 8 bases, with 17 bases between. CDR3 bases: TGCGCCAGCAGTGAACTTGGAGGGATTAGAGATTCACCCCTCCACTTT. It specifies CASSELGGIRDSPLHF.

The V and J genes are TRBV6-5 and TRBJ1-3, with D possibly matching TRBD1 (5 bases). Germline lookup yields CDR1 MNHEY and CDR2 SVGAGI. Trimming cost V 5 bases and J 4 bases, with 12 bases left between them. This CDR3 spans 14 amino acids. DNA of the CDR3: TGTGCCAGCAGTCCCTCCGAGGGGGGAAACACCATATATTTT. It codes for CASSPSEGGNTIYF.

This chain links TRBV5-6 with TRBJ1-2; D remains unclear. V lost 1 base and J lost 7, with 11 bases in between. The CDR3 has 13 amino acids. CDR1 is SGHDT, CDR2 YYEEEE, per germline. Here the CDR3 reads CASSLTPAGGYTF. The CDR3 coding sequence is TGTGCCAGCAGCTTGACCCCGGCGGGTGGCTACACCTTC.

Here the CDR3 reads CASTQGASADNEQFF. CDR3 coding DNA: TGCGCCAGCACCCAGGGGGCTAGCGCCGACAATGAGCAGTTCTTC. This chain links TRBV23-1 with TRBJ2-1, with 8 bases lining up with TRBD1. TRBV23-1 qualifies as an ORF whose function is uncertain. This CDR3 region has 15 residues. Unmatched junction bases numbered 10, after V lost 7 bases and J lost 5 bases.

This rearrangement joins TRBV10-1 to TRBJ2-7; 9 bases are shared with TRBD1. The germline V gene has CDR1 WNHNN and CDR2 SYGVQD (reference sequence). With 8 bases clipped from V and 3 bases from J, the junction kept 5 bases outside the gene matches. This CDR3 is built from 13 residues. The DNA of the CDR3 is TGCGCCAGCCATGGGACAGGGATCTACGAGCAGTACTTC. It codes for CASHGTGIYEQYF.

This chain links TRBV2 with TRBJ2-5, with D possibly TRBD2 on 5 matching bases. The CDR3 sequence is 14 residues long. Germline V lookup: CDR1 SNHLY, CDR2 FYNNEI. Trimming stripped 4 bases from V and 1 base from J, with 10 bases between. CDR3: CASSAVLAQETQYF. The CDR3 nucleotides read TGTGCCAGCAGTGCAGTTCTAGCCCAAGAGACCCAGTACTTC.

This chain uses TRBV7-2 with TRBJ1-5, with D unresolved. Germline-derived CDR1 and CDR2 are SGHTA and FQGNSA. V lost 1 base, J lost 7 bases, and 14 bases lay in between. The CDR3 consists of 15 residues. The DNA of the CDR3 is TGTGCCAGCAGCTTAGACCACAGTTTGGGCCAGCCCCAGCATTTT. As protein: CASSLDHSLGQPQHF.

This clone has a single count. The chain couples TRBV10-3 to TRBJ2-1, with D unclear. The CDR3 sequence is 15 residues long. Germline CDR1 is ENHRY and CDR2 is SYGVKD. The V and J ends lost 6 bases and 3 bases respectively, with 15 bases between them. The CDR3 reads CAIRTQLGNYNEQFF. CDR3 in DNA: TGTGCCATCAGAACCCAGCTAGGGAACTACAATGAGCAGTTCTTC.

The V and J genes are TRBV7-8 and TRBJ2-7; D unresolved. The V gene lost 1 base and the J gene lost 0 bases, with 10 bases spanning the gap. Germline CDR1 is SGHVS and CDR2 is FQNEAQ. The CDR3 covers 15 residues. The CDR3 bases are TGTGCCAGCAGCTTAGACACTCGCTTCTCCTACGAGCAGTACTTC. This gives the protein CASSLDTRFSYEQYF.

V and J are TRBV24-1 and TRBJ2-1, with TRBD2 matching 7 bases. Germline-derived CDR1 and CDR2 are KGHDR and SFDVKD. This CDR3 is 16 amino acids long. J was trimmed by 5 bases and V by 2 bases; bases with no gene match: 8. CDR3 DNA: TGTGCCACCAGTGATTCACGAGCGGGGTTTAACAATGAGCAGTTCTTC. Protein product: CATSDSRAGFNNEQFF.

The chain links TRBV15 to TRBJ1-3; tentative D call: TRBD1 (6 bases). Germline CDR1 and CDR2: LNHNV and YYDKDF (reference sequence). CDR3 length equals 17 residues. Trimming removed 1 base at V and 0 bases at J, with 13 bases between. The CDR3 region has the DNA TGTGCCACCAGCAGAGTGGTACGGACAGTCTCTGGAAACACCATATATTTT. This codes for CATSRVVRTVSGNTIYF.

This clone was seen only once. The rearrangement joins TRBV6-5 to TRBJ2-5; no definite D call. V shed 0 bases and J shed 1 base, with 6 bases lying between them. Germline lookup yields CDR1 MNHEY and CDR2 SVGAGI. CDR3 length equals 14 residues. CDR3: CASSYSGIQETQYF. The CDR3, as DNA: TGTGCCAGCAGTTACTCTGGGATCCAAGAGACCCAGTACTTC.

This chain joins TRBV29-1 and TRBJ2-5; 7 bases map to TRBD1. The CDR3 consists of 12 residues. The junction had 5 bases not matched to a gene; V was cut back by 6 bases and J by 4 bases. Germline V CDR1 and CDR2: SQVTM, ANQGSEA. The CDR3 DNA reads TGCAGCGTAACAGGGGAAGGAGAGACCCAGTACTTC. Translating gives CSVTGEGETQYF.

The CDR3, as DNA: TGTGCCAGCCGACAGGGAAAAGAGACCCAGTACTTC. This sequence encodes CASRQGKETQYF. The chain is built from TRBV12-3 or TRBV12-4 and TRBJ2-5; 7 bases align to TRBD1. The CDR3 is made up of 12 amino acids. J gave up 3 bases and V 8 bases, and 3 bases lay outside the gene matches.

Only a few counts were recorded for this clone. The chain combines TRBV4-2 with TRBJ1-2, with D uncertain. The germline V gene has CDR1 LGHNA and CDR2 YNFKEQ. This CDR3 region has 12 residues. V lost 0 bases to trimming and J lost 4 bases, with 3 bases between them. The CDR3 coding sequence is TGTGCCAGCAGCCAAGACAGCTATGGCTACACCTTC. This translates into CASSQDSYGYTF.

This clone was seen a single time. The CDR3: CASPLVSGRFYEQYF. DNA of the CDR3: TGTGCCAGCCCCTTGGTTAGCGGGAGGTTCTACGAGCAGTACTTC. The gene calls are TRBV5-8 and TRBJ2-7; 10 bases are a match to TRBD2. The junction had 10 bases not matched to a gene; V was cut back by 7 bases and J by 3 bases. Looked up from germline, CDR1 is SGHTS and CDR2 is YDEGEE. The CDR3 consists of 15 residues.